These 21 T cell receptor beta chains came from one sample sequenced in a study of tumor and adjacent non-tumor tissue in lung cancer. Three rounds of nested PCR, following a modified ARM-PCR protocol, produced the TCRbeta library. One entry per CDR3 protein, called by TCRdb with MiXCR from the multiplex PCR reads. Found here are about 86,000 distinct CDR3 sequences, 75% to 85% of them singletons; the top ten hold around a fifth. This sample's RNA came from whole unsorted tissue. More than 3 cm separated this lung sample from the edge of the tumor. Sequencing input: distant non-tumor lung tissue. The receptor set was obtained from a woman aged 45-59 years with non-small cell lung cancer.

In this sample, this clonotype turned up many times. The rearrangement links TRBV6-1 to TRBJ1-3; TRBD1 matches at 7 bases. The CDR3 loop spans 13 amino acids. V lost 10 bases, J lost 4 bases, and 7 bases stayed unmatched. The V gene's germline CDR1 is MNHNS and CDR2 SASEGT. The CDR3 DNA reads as TGTGCCACCCGACAGGGTCTAGGAAACACCATATATTTT. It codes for CATRQGLGNTIYF.

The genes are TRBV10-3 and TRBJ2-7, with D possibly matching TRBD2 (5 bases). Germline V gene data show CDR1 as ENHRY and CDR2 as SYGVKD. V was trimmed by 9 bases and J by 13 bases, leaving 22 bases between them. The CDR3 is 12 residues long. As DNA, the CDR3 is TGTGCCATAGCAGCGGAAAACTACGGGCAATACTTC. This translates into CAIAAENYGQYF.

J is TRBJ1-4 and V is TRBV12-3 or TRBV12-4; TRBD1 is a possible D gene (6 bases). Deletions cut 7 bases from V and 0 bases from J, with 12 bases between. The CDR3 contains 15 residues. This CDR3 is CASKEGDSTNEKLFF. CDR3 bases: TGTGCCAGCAAAGAGGGGGACTCAACTAATGAAAAACTGTTTTTT.

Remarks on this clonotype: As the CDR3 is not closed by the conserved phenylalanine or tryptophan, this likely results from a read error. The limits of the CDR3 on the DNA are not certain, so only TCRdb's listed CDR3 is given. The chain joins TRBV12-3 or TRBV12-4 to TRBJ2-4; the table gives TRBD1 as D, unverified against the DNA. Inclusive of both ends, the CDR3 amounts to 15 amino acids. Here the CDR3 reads CASSPGPLDSAIQYL.

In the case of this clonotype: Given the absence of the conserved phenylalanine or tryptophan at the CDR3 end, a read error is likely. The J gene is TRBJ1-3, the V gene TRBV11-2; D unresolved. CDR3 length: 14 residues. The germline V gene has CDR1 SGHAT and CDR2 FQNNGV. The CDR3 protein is CVSNQKRSRNTIYS. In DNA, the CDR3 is TGTGTCAGCAACCAGAAGAGGAGTAGAAACACTATATATTCT.

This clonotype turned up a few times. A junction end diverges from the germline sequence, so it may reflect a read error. CDR3 nucleotides: TGCGGCGTTCAGGGGGCGGATACCGGGGAGCTGTTTTTT. It specifies CGVQGADTGELFF. J is TRBJ2-2 and V is TRBV29-1; 8 bases line up with TRBD1. The CDR3 consists of 13 residues. CDR1 SQVTM and CDR2 ANQGSEA come from the germline V gene.

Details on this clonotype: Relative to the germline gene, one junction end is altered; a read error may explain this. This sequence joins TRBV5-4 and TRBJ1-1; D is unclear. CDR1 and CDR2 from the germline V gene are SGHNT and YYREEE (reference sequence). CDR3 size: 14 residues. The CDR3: CASSSEAVNTGAFF. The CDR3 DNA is TGTGCCAGCAGTTCCGAGGCAGTGAACACTGGAGCTTTCTTT.

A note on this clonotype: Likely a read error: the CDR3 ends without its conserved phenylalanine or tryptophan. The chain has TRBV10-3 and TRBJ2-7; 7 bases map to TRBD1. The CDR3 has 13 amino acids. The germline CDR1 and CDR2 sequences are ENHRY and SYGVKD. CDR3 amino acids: CTTDGQDSYEQYL. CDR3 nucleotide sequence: TGTACCACCGATGGACAGGACTCCTACGAACAGTACTTG.

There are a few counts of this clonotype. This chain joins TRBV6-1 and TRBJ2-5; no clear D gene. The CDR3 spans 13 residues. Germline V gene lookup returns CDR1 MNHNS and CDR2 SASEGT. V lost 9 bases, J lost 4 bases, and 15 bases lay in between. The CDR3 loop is CASSMTRSETQYF. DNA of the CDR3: TGTGCCAGTAGTATGACACGGTCAGAGACCCAGTACTTC.

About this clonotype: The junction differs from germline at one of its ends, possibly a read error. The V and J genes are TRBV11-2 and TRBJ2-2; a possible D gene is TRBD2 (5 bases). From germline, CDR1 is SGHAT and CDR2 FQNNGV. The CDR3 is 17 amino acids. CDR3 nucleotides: TGTGCCAGTAGCTGGGATGTAGGGCGAGTGAACACCGGGGAGCTATTTTTT. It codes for CASSWDVGRVNTGELFF.

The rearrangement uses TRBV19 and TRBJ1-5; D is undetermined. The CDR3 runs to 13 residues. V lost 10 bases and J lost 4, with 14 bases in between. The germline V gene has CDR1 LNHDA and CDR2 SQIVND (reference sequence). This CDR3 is CANSLEFNQPQHF. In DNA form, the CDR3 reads TGTGCCAATAGCCTAGAATTTAATCAGCCCCAGCATTTT.

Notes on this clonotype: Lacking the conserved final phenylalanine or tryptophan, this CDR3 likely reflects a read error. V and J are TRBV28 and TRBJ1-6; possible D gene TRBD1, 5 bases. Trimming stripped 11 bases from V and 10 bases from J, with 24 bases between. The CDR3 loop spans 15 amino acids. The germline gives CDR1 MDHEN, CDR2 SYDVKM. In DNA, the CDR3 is TGTGCCTCCTCAAGGGAGGGGATGGCGAACTCACCCCTCCACTCT. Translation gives CASSREGMANSPLHS.

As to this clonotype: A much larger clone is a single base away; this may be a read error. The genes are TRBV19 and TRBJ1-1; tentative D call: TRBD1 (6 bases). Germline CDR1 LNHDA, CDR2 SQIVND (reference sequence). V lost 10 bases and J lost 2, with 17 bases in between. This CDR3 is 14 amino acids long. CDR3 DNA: TGTGCCACTCGGGACAACTCTTTTAACACTGAAGCTTTCTTT. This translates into CATRDNSFNTEAFF.

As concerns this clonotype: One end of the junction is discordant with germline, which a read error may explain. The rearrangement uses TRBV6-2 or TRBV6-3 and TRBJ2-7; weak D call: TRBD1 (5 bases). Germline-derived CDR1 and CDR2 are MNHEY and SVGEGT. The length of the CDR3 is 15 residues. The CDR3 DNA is TGTGCCAGCAATTACTCGAGTACAGGCTCCTACGAGCAGTACTTC. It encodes CASNYSSTGSYEQYF.

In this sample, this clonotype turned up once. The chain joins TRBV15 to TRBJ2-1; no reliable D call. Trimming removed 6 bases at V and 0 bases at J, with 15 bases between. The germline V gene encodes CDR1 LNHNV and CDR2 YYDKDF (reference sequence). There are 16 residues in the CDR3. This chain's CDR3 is CATSPLGKSSYNEQFF. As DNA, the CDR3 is TGTGCCACCAGTCCTCTGGGTAAGAGCTCCTACAATGAGCAGTTCTTC. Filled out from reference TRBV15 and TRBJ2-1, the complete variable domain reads DAMVIQNPRYQVTQFGKPVTLSCSQTLNHNVMYWYQQKSSQAPKLLFHYYDKDFNNEADTPDNFQSRRPNTSFCFLDIRSPGLGDTAMYLCATSPLGKSSYNEQFFGPGTRLTVL.

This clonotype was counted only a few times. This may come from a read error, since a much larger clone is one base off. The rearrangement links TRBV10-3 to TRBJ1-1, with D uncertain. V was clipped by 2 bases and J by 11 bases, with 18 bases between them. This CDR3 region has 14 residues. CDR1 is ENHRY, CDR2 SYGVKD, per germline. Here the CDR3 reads CAISEDQEARRAFF. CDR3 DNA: TGTGCCATCAGTGAGGATCAGGAGGCTCGGCGGGCTTTCTTT.

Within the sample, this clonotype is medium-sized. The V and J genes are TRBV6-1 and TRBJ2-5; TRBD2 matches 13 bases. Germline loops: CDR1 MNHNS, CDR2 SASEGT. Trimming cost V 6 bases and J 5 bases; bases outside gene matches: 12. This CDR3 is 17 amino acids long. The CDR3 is CASRYAGGTSGIETQYF. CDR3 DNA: TGTGCCAGCAGATACGCGGGAGGGACTAGCGGGATTGAGACCCAGTACTTC.

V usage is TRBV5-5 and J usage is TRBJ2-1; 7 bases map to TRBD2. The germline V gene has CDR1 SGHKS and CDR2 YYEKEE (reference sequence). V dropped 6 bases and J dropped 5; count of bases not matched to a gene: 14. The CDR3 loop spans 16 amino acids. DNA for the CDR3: TGTGCCAGCAAAAATTGGGAGGGAACATCACACAATGAGCAGTTCTTC. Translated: CASKNWEGTSHNEQFF.

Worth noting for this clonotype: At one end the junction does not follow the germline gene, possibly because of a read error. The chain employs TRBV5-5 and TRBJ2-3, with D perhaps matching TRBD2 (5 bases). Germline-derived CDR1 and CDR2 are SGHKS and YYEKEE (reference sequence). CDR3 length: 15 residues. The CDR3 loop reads CASNLEGQRADMQYF. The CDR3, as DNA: TGTGCCAGCAACTTGGAAGGGCAGAGGGCAGATATGCAGTATTTT.

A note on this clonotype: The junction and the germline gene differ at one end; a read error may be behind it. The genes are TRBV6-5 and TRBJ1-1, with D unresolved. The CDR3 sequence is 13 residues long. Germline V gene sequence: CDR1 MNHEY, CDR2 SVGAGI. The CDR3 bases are TGTGCCAGCAATTACGTTATGAACACTAAAGCTTTCTTT. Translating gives CASNYVMNTKAFF.

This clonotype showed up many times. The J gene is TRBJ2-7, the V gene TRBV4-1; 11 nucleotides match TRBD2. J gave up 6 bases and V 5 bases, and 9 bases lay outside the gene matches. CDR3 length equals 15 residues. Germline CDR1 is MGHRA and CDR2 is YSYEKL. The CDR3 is CASSKTLAGGGEQYF. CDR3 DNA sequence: TGCGCCAGCAGCAAGACCCTAGCGGGAGGTGGCGAGCAGTACTTC.